The 20 T cell receptor beta chains below were found in one sample sequenced in a study of T cells in Graves' hyperthyroidism and ophthalmopathy. Amplification of TCR beta CDR3 regions was performed using RNA transcripts as template. A first-round RT-PCR of the TCR CDR3 used the HTBI primer set. One entry per CDR3 protein results from TCRdb running MiXCR on the multiplex PCR reads. Among 450,000 to 650,000 distinct CDR3 sequences, 20% were seen once, and the ten largest hold more than 25%. Sample: blood. The source is a man aged 18 to 35 with Graves' hyperthyroidism.

This clonotype turned up a few times. The chain uses TRBV9 and TRBJ1-1, with no clear D. This CDR3 contains 15 residues. CDR1 and CDR2 (germline): SGDLS, YYNGEE. Trimming removed 4 bases from V and 1 base from J, with 14 bases in between. The CDR3 coding sequence is TGTGCCAGCAGCTCACTTCTCCCTTCGAACACTGAAGCTTTCTTT. As protein: CASSSLLPSNTEAFF.

The chain has TRBV5-4 and TRBJ1-5, with TRBD1 as a possible D gene (5 bases). The CDR3 extends over 14 amino acids. Germline CDR1 is SGHNT and CDR2 is YYREEE (reference sequence). Trimming removed 0 bases from V and 7 bases from J, with 11 bases in between. In DNA, the CDR3 is TGTGCCAGCAGCTTGGGAGGGGTCGAACAGCCCCAGCATTTT. Protein product: CASSLGGVEQPQHF.

CDR3 loop: CASSEALAGGFEQYF. The CDR3, as DNA: TGTGCCAGCAGTGAAGCCTTAGCGGGGGGATTCGAGCAGTACTTC. The chain couples TRBV6-1 to TRBJ2-7; 10 nucleotides agree with TRBD2. Germline CDR1 reads MNHNS; CDR2 reads SASEGT. J lost 6 bases, V lost 0 bases, and 5 bases had no gene match. The CDR3 sequence is 15 residues long.

The CDR3 DNA follows: TGCGCCAGCAGCTTGGTTTCAGGCCCCACCGGGGAGCTGTTTTTT. This gives the protein CASSLVSGPTGELFF. The J gene is TRBJ2-2, the V gene TRBV5-1; D is uncertain. In germline, CDR1 is SGHRS, CDR2 YFSETQ. The CDR3 extends over 15 amino acids. Trimming stripped 0 bases from V and 4 bases from J, with 10 bases between.

This clonotype has a count of ten or more. The chain uses TRBV28 and TRBJ1-5; D might be TRBD1 (5 bases). Germline CDR1 MDHEN, CDR2 SYDVKM. Trimming shortened V by 2 bases and J by 7 bases, and 15 bases separated the two germline ends. This CDR3 contains 15 residues. CDR3 loop: CASSLGQGETQPQHF. The CDR3 nucleotides are TGTGCCAGCAGTTTAGGGCAGGGCGAAACCCAGCCCCAGCATTTT.

This clonotype has a handful of counts. The CDR3 DNA follows: TGTGCTAGTGGTTTGACAGCGAACACTGAAGCTTTCTTT. The encoded protein is CASGLTANTEAFF. The rearrangement links TRBV12-5 to TRBJ1-1; no definite D call. The germline CDR1 and CDR2 sequences are LGHNT and FRNRAP. V was pared by 2 bases and J by 1 base, with 5 bases between. The CDR3 contains 13 residues.

This clonotype has at least ten counts. This chain uses TRBV6-2 or TRBV6-3 with TRBJ2-7, with D perhaps being TRBD1 or TRBD2 (6 bases each). CDR1 is MNHEY, CDR2 SVGEGT, per germline. The length of the CDR3 is 14 residues. V lost 5 bases, J lost 4 bases, and 15 bases lay in between. In DNA form, the CDR3 reads TGTGCCAGCAGTGCCGCCCGGGGGCCATACGAGCAGTACTTC. Amino acid sequence: CASSAARGPYEQYF.

Remarks on this clonotype: This may be a read error: a much more frequent sequence differs by one nucleotide. V is TRBV12-5 and J is TRBJ2-7, with D possibly matching TRBD2 (7 bases). Germline V gene data show CDR1 as LGHNT and CDR2 as FRNRAP. This CDR3 has 14 amino acids. CDR3 DNA: TGTGCTAGTGGTTTGAGGGGGGGGTCCTACGGGCAGTACTTC. Encoded protein: CASGLRGGSYGQYF.

This clonotype turned up a few times. CDR3 coding DNA: TGTGCCAGCAAAACCGGACGGGGGAGCTCTGAAGCTTTCTTT. Translating gives CASKTGRGSSEAFF. J is TRBJ1-1 and V is TRBV2; weak D call: TRBD1 (5 bases). Germline values: CDR1 SNHLY, CDR2 FYNNEI. The germline V and J ends were trimmed by 7 bases and 6 bases, with 18 bases remaining between them. This CDR3 region has 14 residues.

This clonotype has ten or more counts. The chain has TRBV19 and TRBJ1-1, with TRBD1 matching over 9 bases. The CDR3 has 15 amino acids. V gave up 6 bases and J gave up 5 bases; unmatched junction bases: 10. The germline gives CDR1 LNHDA, CDR2 SQIVND (reference sequence). The CDR3 spells CASSSGTGWETEAFF. DNA for the CDR3: TGTGCCAGTAGCTCCGGGACAGGGTGGGAGACTGAAGCTTTCTTT.

At least ten counts were recorded for this clonotype. The CDR3 is CASSLEYGKPQHF. CDR3 sequence (DNA): TGCGCCAGCAGCTTGGAGTACGGAAAGCCCCAGCATTTT. The J gene is TRBJ1-5, the V gene TRBV5-1; D is ambiguous. Germline assignment: CDR1 SGHRS and CDR2 YFSETQ. This CDR3 is built from 13 residues. Trimming left V 0 bases short and J 8 bases short, with 9 bases between.

This clonotype was picked up many times. V gene TRBV28 combines with J gene TRBJ1-1; 7 bases line up with TRBD1. The CDR3 spans 14 residues. Germline V gene lookup returns CDR1 MDHEN and CDR2 SYDVKM. V lost 6 bases, J lost 1 base, and 5 bases stayed unmatched. The CDR3: CASSDRASNTEAFF. The CDR3 DNA reads as TGTGCCAGCAGCGACAGGGCCTCGAACACTGAAGCTTTCTTT.

This clonotype has at least ten counts. The chain combines TRBV28 with TRBJ1-2, with TRBD1 matching 10 bases. V trimming: 4 bases; J trimming: 3 bases; junction bases outside the gene matches: 2. The CDR3 contains 14 residues. Germline V gives CDR1 MDHEN, CDR2 SYDVKM. The CDR3 sequence is CASSWTGGYYGYTF. DNA of the CDR3: TGTGCCAGCAGTTGGACAGGGGGGTACTATGGCTACACCTTC.

This clonotype was found many times. This sequence joins TRBV5-1 and TRBJ1-1; D is ambiguous. Deletions cut 1 base from V and 1 base from J, with 11 bases between. The CDR3 loop spans 15 amino acids. Germline loops: CDR1 SGHRS, CDR2 YFSETQ. CDR3 sequence (DNA): TGCGCCAGCAGCTTGTATACCGGGCAGAACACTGAAGCTTTCTTT. It specifies CASSLYTGQNTEAFF.

This clonotype was seen repeatedly, ten times or more. The J gene is TRBJ2-2, the V gene TRBV11-2, with TRBD2 matching over 9 bases. The CDR3 has 18 residues. Germline V CDR1 and CDR2: SGHAT, FQNNGV. V lost 1 base and J lost 6; bases outside the gene matches: 12. This chain's CDR3 is CASSLGERGAPLPGELFF. The CDR3 nucleotides are TGTGCCAGCAGCTTAGGGGAGCGGGGGGCTCCCCTCCCCGGGGAGCTGTTTTTT.

With respect to this clonotype: One end of the junction is discordant with germline, which a read error may explain. The J gene is TRBJ2-5, the V gene TRBV20-1; D unresolved. The germline CDR1 and CDR2 sequences are DFQATT and SNEGSKA (reference sequence). The CDR3 runs to 15 residues. This CDR3 is CTARGDASRGETQYF. The CDR3 bases are TGCACTGCTAGAGGAGACGCTTCGAGAGGAGAGACCCAGTACTTC.

This clonotype was recorded at least ten times. Germline and junction disagree at one end, which may indicate a read error. The chain links TRBV12-3 or TRBV12-4 to TRBJ1-1; D gene unclear. The CDR3 loop spans 13 amino acids. This chain's CDR3 is CASSIAENTEAFF. CDR3 in DNA: TGTGCCAGCAGTATAGCGGAGAACACTGAAGCTTTCTTT.

This clonotype was found many times. The chain carries TRBV9 and TRBJ1-2; D gene unclear. Germline V gives CDR1 SGDLS, CDR2 YYNGEE. CDR3 size: 13 residues. V was cut by 5 bases and J by 8 bases, with 16 bases left in between. The DNA for the CDR3 is TGTGCCAGCAGTGGACGGATGATAGTCGGCTACACCTTC. It yields the protein CASSGRMIVGYTF.

This clonotype has at least ten counts. The gene calls are TRBV20-1 and TRBJ2-4; D unresolved. The CDR3 runs to 15 residues. CDR1 DFQATT and CDR2 SNEGSKA come from the germline V gene (reference sequence). The V and J ends lost 6 bases and 0 bases respectively, with 15 bases between them. The CDR3, as DNA: TGCAGTGCCCCGAAAACTACACAAGCCAAAAACATTCAGTACTTC. It translates to CSAPKTTQAKNIQYF.

Only one count was recorded for this clonotype. This rearrangement joins TRBV6-4 to TRBJ2-7; D is unresolved. CDR3 length: 17 residues. Germline V gene sequence: CDR1 MRHNA, CDR2 SNTAGT. V shed 4 bases and J shed 2 bases, with 21 bases lying between them. Here the CDR3 reads CASSVLLGGDTPYEQYF. The CDR3 nucleotides read TGTGCCAGCAGTGTCCTCCTAGGTGGAGACACCCCCTACGAGCAGTACTTC.